Listed below are T cell receptor beta chains from one sample, sequenced in a study of blood T cells in healthy people across ages. MiXCR, run by TCRdb on the 5' RACE reads, gives a single entry per CDR3 protein. In the table there are approximately 1,700,000 distinct CDR3 sequences, 35% to 50% of which are singletons. Sequenced material: blood. These receptors were obtained from a human donor in good health. Each CDR3 is given with its conserved first and last residue.

v_call	j_call	cdr3_aa
TRBV2	TRBJ2-3	CASRPGVLGGSGTDTRYF
TRBV7-3	TRBJ1-1	CASSTGIGTEAFF
TRBV5-1	TRBJ2-1	CASSPSGALREQFF
TRBV6-6	TRBJ2-3	CASRHSPDTQYF
TRBV12-3/TRBV12-4	TRBJ2-2	CASSFLAKGELFF
TRBV20-1	TRBJ2-5	CSARAGTAKETQYF
TRBV2	TRBJ2-1	CASSEAPTSGGYNEQFF
TRBV11-1	NA	CASTITGEPAYEQYF
TRBV7-2	TRBJ2-3	CASSPAGTSTDTQYF
TRBV7-2	TRBJ1-2	CASSLRRQGIYYGYTF
TRBV5-1	TRBJ2-7	CASSYVGGNEQYF
TRBV27	TRBJ2-7	CASSPNTGVALVGEQYF
TRBV12-3/TRBV12-4	TRBJ1-5	CASSAQGYSNQPQHF
TRBV12-3/TRBV12-4	TRBJ1-5	CASSFTTVEQPQHF
TRBV21-1	TRBJ2-5	CASSEAGVDQETQYF
TRBV27	TRBJ1-2	CASSYMANYGYTF
TRBV20-1	TRBJ2-7	CSGQFSYEQYF
TRBV29-1	TRBJ2-3	CSASLTAPDTQYF
TRBV10-3	TRBJ2-3	CAISESDLERAGTDTQYF
TRBV28	TRBJ2-1	CASSQGTEQFF
TRBV6-2/TRBV6-3	TRBJ2-1	CASVGGTTIWNEQFF
TRBV7-9	TRBJ2-7	CASSPPYTGLYEQYF
TRBV12-5	TRBJ1-5	CASGPKDRAPQPQHF
TRBV5-1	TRBJ2-1	CASSLDVTGLGNEQFF
TRBV13	TRBJ2-1	CASSSRVYEQFF
TRBV24-1	TRBJ2-3	CATSPETTDTQYF
TRBV4-1	TRBJ2-2	CASSQKDRGGPGELFF
TRBV20-1	TRBJ1-1	CSAASGTEAFF
TRBV28	TRBJ2-7	CASRQGNYEQYF
TRBV29-1	TRBJ2-1	CSVGHGTSYNEQFF
TRBV7-9	TRBJ2-5	CASSDGQLNQETQYF
TRBV7-6	TRBJ1-1	CASSLDGLTEAFF
TRBV9	TRBJ1-4	CASSVGGNYNEKLFF
TRBV29-1	TRBJ2-3	CSETSGGYTDTQYF
TRBV20-1	TRBJ1-2	CSGQEEDYGYTF
TRBV7-2	TRBJ2-5	CASSGQETQYF
TRBV20-1	TRBJ2-2	CSATGQGASTGELFF
TRBV20-1	TRBJ2-1	CSAGQGNEQFF
TRBV10-3	TRBJ1-2	CAISGGPPDGYTF
TRBV6-2/TRBV6-3	TRBJ1-2	CAGKDRSDYGYTF
TRBV5-6	TRBJ1-1	CASSFRAAETEAFF
TRBV27	TRBJ2-6	CASSLSRVSGANVLTF
TRBV12-5	TRBJ1-2	CASGLNPPIGRNYGYTF